This TCR beta chain was identified during a study of regulatory T cells in long-lasting Graves disease. Study-wide background: Newly diagnosed Graves' patients had taken antithyroid drugs under 3 months.

The time point denotes: newly diagnosed GD, antithyroid drugs for less than 3 months. PBMC RNA was the source of the TCR library. The authors drew patients from an endocrinology department in Xi'an, China. This clonotype was found many times. Germline V gene lookup returns CDR1 SNHLY and CDR2 FYNNEI. The CDR3 loop spans 14 amino acids. Trimming removed 6 bases at V and 3 bases at J, with 12 bases between. HTBI primers from iRepertoire and Arm-PCR of CDR3 regions yielded the TCR beta libraries. Study processing details: Detected in the samples were about 58 TRBV and approximately 14 TRBJ segments. TCRdb processed the multiplex PCR reads anew with MiXCR; each CDR3 protein has one entry. These V and J calls originate from TCRdb's pipeline instead of the authors' own analysis. The table records 600,000 to 650,000 distinct CDR3 sequences, around 17% of them present only once. The data also belong to a second study, concerning T cells in Graves' hyperthyroidism and ophthalmopathy. That work contributes: First-round RT-PCR targeting the TCR CDR3 was performed with the HTBI primer set.

This specimen was peripheral blood mononuclear cells (PBMCs), taken at new diagnosis, from a patient treated with antithyroid drugs. This clonotype was obtained from a woman aged 25-40 years with Graves disease. The chain links TRBV2 to TRBJ2-1; D may be TRBD1 (5 bases). As DNA, the CDR3 is TGTGCCAGCAGGCAGGGTATAGTCTACAATGAGCAGTTCTTC. Translating it yields CASRQGIVYNEQFF. Supplemented by reference TRBV2 and TRBJ2-1, the full variable domain reads EPEVTQTPSHQVTQMGQEVILRCVPISNHLYFYWYRQILGQKVEFLVSFYNNEISEKSEIFDDQFSVERPDGSNFTLKIRSTKLEDSAMYFCASRQGIVYNEQFFGPGTRLTVL.